These 4 T cell receptor beta chains originate from one sample sequenced in a study of blood T cell repertoires in COVID-19. Clones were read by immunoSEQ multiplex PCR, and TCRdb kept only the in-frame ones, dropping some. This table holds about 120,000 clones, 75% to 90% found once. Source material: peripheral blood. The receptors come from a woman aged 60-70 years with COVID-19, enrolled during active disease.

The chain combines TRBV27 with TRBJ1-2; the D gene is possibly TRBD1 (5 bases). The CDR3 totals 13 residues. In germline, CDR1 is MNHEY, CDR2 SMNVEV (reference sequence). The V and J ends lost 5 bases and 7 bases respectively, with 14 bases between them. The CDR3 DNA is TGTGCCAGCAGTCGTAGCAGGGAAGGTGGCTACACCTTC. Translated: CASSRSREGGYTF.

The J gene is TRBJ2-1, the V gene TRBV3-1 (or the pseudogene TRBV3-2); 9 bases are a match to TRBD2. Germline V gene data show CDR1 as LGHDT and CDR2 as YNNKEL (reference sequence). This CDR3 is built from 15 residues. Unmatched junction bases numbered 7, after V lost 4 bases and J lost 6 bases. DNA for the CDR3: TGTGCCAGCAGCCCACAGGGGCGGGGGGGCAATGAGCAGTTCTTC. This codes for CASSPQGRGGNEQFF.

The V call is TRBV11-2, the J call TRBJ2-4; tentative D call: TRBD1 (7 bases). V lost 2 bases to trimming and J lost 4 bases, with 18 bases between them. The CDR3 sequence is 17 residues long. The germline gives CDR1 SGHAT, CDR2 FQNNGV. CDR3 amino acids: CASSLMGGRGVKNIQYF. DNA of the CDR3: TGTGCCAGCAGCTTAATGGGGGGCAGGGGGGTTAAAAACATTCAGTACTTC.

V usage is TRBV12-3 or TRBV12-4 and J usage is TRBJ2-1, with 8 bases that match TRBD1. The V and J ends lost 6 bases and 8 bases, in that order; junction bases with no gene match: 6. The CDR3 covers 13 residues. CDR3 protein: CASSWTGRDEQFF. CDR3 bases: TGTGCCAGCAGCTGGACAGGGAGAGATGAGCAGTTCTTC.